The present TCR beta chain was sequenced within a study of shared clonotypes between healthy human individuals. General observations from the study: It was the non-shared clonotypes that had lower generation probabilities than clonotypes shared by all four donors.

Of note for this clone: The antigen is undetermined.

Profiling relied on immunoSEQ multiplex PCR, and the TCRdb table lists in-frame clones only, not all of them. The sample records 1.5 million to 2.5 million clones, about 94% being singletons. After removal of 5 bases from V and 6 bases from J, the junction contained 16 bases not matched to a gene. Germline V gives CDR1 ENHRY, CDR2 SYGVKD. This CDR3 region has 18 residues. CD8 cells regarded as naive lacked CD45RO, were positively chosen for CCR7, and omitted terminally differentiated effector memory CD45RA+ cells. The material sequenced was naive CD8+ T cells sorted from blood. The clonotype originates from a man aged 18 to 30 in good health. V usage is TRBV10-3 and J usage is TRBJ1-1; TRBD1 agrees at 12 bases. CDR3 coding DNA: TGTGCCATCAGTTCCAATCCGGGACAGGGGGCAACGGAGGCTGAAGCTTTCTTT. Amino acid sequence: CAISSNPGQGATEAEAFF.